A single sample gave rise to the 29 T cell receptor beta chains below, sequenced in a study of blood T cell repertoires in COVID-19. Method: immunoSEQ multiplex PCR; TCRdb's copy keeps in-frame clones and lacks some. Of approximately 170,000 clones listed, roughly 80% were seen once; the top ten hold approximately 8%. Specimen: peripheral blood. Receptor source: a woman older than 75 with COVID-19, enrolled during active disease.

A few counts support this clone. The J gene is TRBJ1-2, the V gene TRBV19, with D hard to call. Trimming stripped 1 base from V and 1 base from J, with 10 bases between. The CDR3 runs 15 residues. From germline, CDR1 is LNHDA and CDR2 SQIVND (reference sequence). CDR3 loop: CASSIGALDNYGYTF. The CDR3 DNA reads as TGTGCCAGTAGTATAGGGGCTCTCGATAACTATGGCTACACCTTC.

The CDR3: CASSYRGPVGSLHF. For the CDR3, the DNA is TGTGCCAGCAGTTACAGGGGTCCCGTCGGTTCCCTCCACTTT. The chain carries TRBV6-5 and TRBJ1-6, with D maybe TRBD1 (5 bases). The germline V gene encodes CDR1 MNHEY and CDR2 SVGAGI. The V gene lost 2 bases and the J gene lost 14 bases, with 16 bases spanning the gap. The CDR3 is 14 residues long.

The chain carries TRBV12-1 and TRBJ2-4; TRBD2 was called by the table and not checked on the DNA. TRBV12-1 is a documented pseudogene. The CDR3 consists of 13 residues. In nucleotides, the CDR3 is TGTGCCAGCGGTCCCGGGACTGCGAACATTCAGTACTTC. This gives the protein CASGPGTANIQYF.

The chain is built from TRBV28 and TRBJ2-7, with 7 bases that match TRBD2. V shed 6 bases and J 3 bases; nucleotides not matched to a gene: 14. Germline values: CDR1 MDHEN, CDR2 SYDVKM. This CDR3 has 16 amino acids. The CDR3 here is CASSGGSPVFGYEQYF. The DNA for the CDR3 is TGTGCCAGCAGCGGCGGGAGCCCTGTTTTTGGCTACGAGCAGTACTTC.

The chain has TRBV9 and TRBJ1-2; D gene ambiguous. Between the trimmed V and J ends, which lost 6 bases and 0 bases, there was a span of 15 bases. CDR1 is SGDLS, CDR2 YYNGEE, per germline. CDR3 size: 15 residues. The CDR3 protein is CASTFSNRANYGYTF. CDR3 bases: TGTGCCAGCACCTTCTCAAACCGAGCTAACTATGGCTACACCTTC.

The rearrangement joins TRBV5-1 to TRBJ2-1; 8 nucleotides align to TRBD1. The V gene end was trimmed by 4 bases and the J gene end by 10 bases; junction bases not matched to a gene: 4. The CDR3 has 12 amino acids. The germline CDR1 and CDR2 sequences are SGHRS and YFSETQ. The CDR3 sequence: CASSKDRDEQFF. The DNA for the CDR3 is TGCGCCAGCAGCAAGGACAGGGACGAGCAGTTCTTC.

The chain employs TRBV3-1 (or the pseudogene TRBV3-2) and TRBJ1-2; D might be TRBD1 (5 bases). The CDR3 covers 13 residues. The V end was cut by 1 base, the J end by 8 bases, with 11 bases between. The germline gives CDR1 LGHDT, CDR2 YNNKEL (reference sequence). DNA for the CDR3: TGTGCCAGCAGCCAAGCAGGGAGGTACGGCTACACCTTC. Translating gives CASSQAGRYGYTF.

The V gene is TRBV6-1, the J gene TRBJ2-3; TRBD1 aligns across 9 bases. V lost 2 bases and J lost 5; bases outside the gene matches: 23. CDR1 and CDR2 from the germline V gene are MNHNS and SASEGT. CDR3 length: 21 residues. The CDR3 DNA is TGTGCCAGCAGTGAATCGGTGGGCGTACGCGGCTTACAGGGGGCGCAAGATACGCAGTATTTT. Residues: CASSESVGVRGLQGAQDTQYF.

The genes are TRBV5-1 and TRBJ2-2; 12 positions match TRBD1. Germline assignment: CDR1 SGHRS and CDR2 YFSETQ. With 3 bases clipped from V and 2 bases from J, the junction kept 2 bases outside the gene matches. The CDR3 runs 16 residues. The CDR3: CASSSGTGGNTGELFF. CDR3 bases: TGCGCCAGCAGCTCAGGGACAGGGGGCAACACCGGGGAGCTGTTTTTT.

The chain recombines TRBV2 with TRBJ2-7; D is unclear. From germline, CDR1 is SNHLY and CDR2 FYNNEI. The CDR3 covers 14 residues. The V end was cut by 3 bases, the J end by 6 bases, with 15 bases between. As DNA, the CDR3 is TGTGCCAGCAGTGACTGGCGGCCCGGCGGCGAGCAGTACTTC. It translates to CASSDWRPGGEQYF.

The V gene is TRBV7-9, the J gene TRBJ2-3; D is undetermined. Germline V gene sequence: CDR1 SEHNR, CDR2 FQNEAQ (reference sequence). The V and J ends lost 2 bases and 0 bases respectively, with 6 bases between them. The CDR3 has 14 amino acids. The CDR3 loop reads CASSLQVSTDTQYF. As DNA, the CDR3 is TGTGCCAGCAGCTTACAGGTTAGCACAGATACGCAGTATTTT.

The chain is built from TRBV7-3 and TRBJ2-5, with TRBD2 identical over 9 bases. The germline CDR1 and CDR2 sequences are SGHTA and FQGTGA. CDR3 length: 14 residues. V lost 2 bases and J lost 4; bases outside the gene matches: 2. The DNA of the CDR3 is TGTGCCAGCAGCTTAGCTAGCGGGGTAGAGACCCAGTACTTC. Translating gives CASSLASGVETQYF.

This clone occurred once. The gene calls are TRBV18 and TRBJ2-1; 12 bases map to TRBD2. V lost 3 bases, J lost 6 bases, and 3 bases stayed unmatched. CDR1 is KGHSH, CDR2 LQKENI, per germline. The CDR3 totals 15 residues. The CDR3 sequence: CASSPTLAGGNEQFF. In DNA, the CDR3 is TGTGCCAGCTCACCTACACTAGCGGGGGGCAATGAGCAGTTCTTC.

A single count supports this clone. The J gene is TRBJ2-1, the V gene TRBV5-4; 9 bases are a match to TRBD1. Germline V gives CDR1 SGHNT, CDR2 YYREEE (reference sequence). Trimming cost V 4 bases and J 7 bases; bases outside gene matches: 9. The CDR3 loop spans 15 amino acids. For the CDR3, the DNA is TGTGCCAGCAGCCTCTCGGGACAGGGAGGGAATGAGCAGTTCTTC. Residues: CASSLSGQGGNEQFF.

The rearrangement links TRBV19 to TRBJ1-1; weak D call: TRBD1 (6 bases). Germline assignment: CDR1 LNHDA and CDR2 SQIVND (reference sequence). The CDR3 loop spans 13 amino acids. V was cut by 5 bases and J by 5 bases, with 12 bases left in between. CDR3 sequence: CASSDRSLTEAFF. DNA for the CDR3: TGTGCCAGTAGTGACAGGTCGCTGACTGAAGCTTTCTTT.

This chain joins TRBV5-1 and TRBJ1-1, with 7 bases that match TRBD1. The germline V gene has CDR1 SGHRS and CDR2 YFSETQ. The V gene end was trimmed by 3 bases and the J gene end by 8 bases; junction bases not matched to a gene: 10. There are 14 residues in the CDR3. The chain's CDR3 is CASSSLSRQGEAFF. The CDR3 DNA sequence: TGCGCCAGCAGCTCCTTATCTCGACAGGGCGAAGCTTTCTTT.

This sequence joins TRBV27 and TRBJ2-7; D gene ambiguous. This CDR3 is 14 amino acids long. Deletions cut 5 bases from V and 3 bases from J, with 14 bases between. The germline CDR1 and CDR2 sequences are MNHEY and SMNVEV (reference sequence). CDR3 sequence (DNA): TGTGCCAGCAGTCCCGGTCCTAATATCTACGAGCAGTACTTC. It yields the protein CASSPGPNIYEQYF.

This clone has only a few counts. The chain links TRBV5-5 to TRBJ1-4; D uncertain. The CDR3 length is 14 residues. Germline lookup yields CDR1 SGHKS and CDR2 YYEKEE (reference sequence). V lost 3 bases and J lost 0, with 6 bases in between. This chain's CDR3 is CASSSLATNEKLFF. Here the CDR3 DNA reads TGTGCCAGCAGCTCGTTAGCAACTAATGAAAAACTGTTTTTT.

The chain recombines TRBV7-6 with TRBJ1-1; a possible D gene is TRBD1 (6 bases). This CDR3 comprises 14 residues. CDR1 and CDR2 (germline): SGHVS, FNYEAQ. Trimming stripped 0 bases from V and 4 bases from J, with 9 bases between. The CDR3 region has the DNA TGTGCCAGCAGCTTAGCGCGGGGGGCCACTGAAGCTTTCTTT. Protein product: CASSLARGATEAFF.

The rearrangement links TRBV19 to TRBJ1-3; D uncertain. The germline V and J ends were trimmed by 3 bases and 1 base, with 4 bases remaining between them. This CDR3 region has 13 residues. Germline CDR1 is LNHDA and CDR2 is SQIVND (reference sequence). This CDR3 is CASSILSGNTIYF. For the CDR3, the DNA is TGTGCCAGTAGTATCCTATCTGGAAACACCATATATTTT.

The rearrangement uses TRBV3-1 (or the pseudogene TRBV3-2) and TRBJ1-6; tentative D call: TRBD1 (6 bases). Trimming left V 2 bases short and J 7 bases short, with 15 bases between. CDR1 is LGHDT, CDR2 YNNKEL, per germline (reference sequence). The CDR3 runs 16 residues. The CDR3 spells CASSQRGAGKNSPLHF. The CDR3 DNA reads as TGTGCCAGCAGCCAACGGGGGGCAGGGAAGAATTCACCCCTCCACTTT.

This chain links TRBV28 with TRBJ1-6; D remains unclear. The CDR3 sequence is 15 residues long. Germline V gene sequence: CDR1 MDHEN, CDR2 SYDVKM. Between the trimmed V and J ends, which lost 6 bases and 7 bases, there was a span of 16 bases. CDR3 sequence: CASRPDFLSNSPLHF. CDR3 DNA sequence: TGTGCCAGCAGGCCGGACTTCCTTTCGAATTCACCCCTCCACTTT. Combining the CDR3 with reference TRBV28 and TRBJ1-6 gives the whole variable domain DVKVTQSSRYLVKRTGEKVFLECVQDMDHENMFWYRQDPGLGLRLIYFSYDVKMKEKGDIPEGYSVSREKKERFSLILESASTNQTSMYLCASRPDFLSNSPLHFGNGTRLTVT.

The count of this clone is one. The chain uses TRBV4-1 and TRBJ1-1; TRBD1 might be the D (5 bases). There are 16 residues in the CDR3. CDR1 and CDR2 (germline): MGHRA, YSYEKL. Trimming took off 4 bases at V and 1 base at J, with 16 bases between the two ends. CDR3 DNA: TGCGCCAGCAGCCCTTGGGGGGTGCCAGGGAACACTGAAGCTTTCTTT. Protein product: CASSPWGVPGNTEAFF.

Only one count was recorded for this clone. This rearrangement joins TRBV7-2 to TRBJ2-1; TRBD2 agrees at 8 bases. The junction had 14 bases not matched to a gene; V was cut back by 2 bases and J by 5 bases. Germline-derived CDR1 and CDR2 are SGHTA and FQGNSA. This CDR3 has 18 amino acids. CDR3 sequence: CASSLSSGEVPTHNEQFF. CDR3 sequence (DNA): TGTGCCAGCAGCTTAAGTAGCGGGGAAGTACCCACCCACAATGAGCAGTTCTTC. Complete variable domain (other parts from reference TRBV7-2 and TRBJ2-1): GAGVSQSPSNKVTEKGKDVELRCDPISGHTALYWYRQSLGQGLEFLIYFQGNSAPDKSGLPSDRFSAERTGGSVSTLTIQRTQQEDSAVYLCASSLSSGEVPTHNEQFFGPGTRLTVL.

The V and J genes are TRBV10-3 and TRBJ2-1; D ambiguous. This CDR3 has 13 residues. With 4 bases removed from V and 5 bases from J, the gap between germline ends came to 9 bases. CDR1 ENHRY and CDR2 SYGVKD come from the germline V gene. The CDR3 nucleotides are TGTGCCATCAGTGTCCCTACCGACAATGAGCAGTTCTTC. It specifies CAISVPTDNEQFF.

The chain employs TRBV27 and TRBJ1-1; TRBD1 matches 9 bases. V dropped 3 bases and J dropped 5; count of bases not matched to a gene: 13. Germline values: CDR1 MNHEY, CDR2 SMNVEV (reference sequence). The CDR3 is 17 amino acids. The CDR3 sequence is CASSFLDRGGGITEAFF. CDR3 sequence (DNA): TGTGCCAGCAGTTTTTTAGACAGGGGGGGTGGTATAACTGAAGCTTTCTTT.

The chain couples TRBV28 to TRBJ2-7, with a weak D call TRBD1 (6 bases). Trimming took off 2 bases at V and 0 bases at J, with 17 bases between the two ends. The CDR3 spans 17 residues. Germline CDR1 MDHEN, CDR2 SYDVKM. This CDR3 reads CASSLPGHLRSSYEQYF. The CDR3 coding sequence is TGTGCCAGCAGTTTACCGGGACACCTAAGGAGCTCCTACGAGCAGTACTTC.

The rearrangement links TRBV12-5 to TRBJ1-6; 8 positions match TRBD1. The length of the CDR3 is 15 residues. V lost 6 bases to trimming and J lost 7 bases; unmatched junction nucleotides: 8. Germline loops: CDR1 LGHNT, CDR2 FRNRAP. The CDR3 region is CASGLRQGLNSPLHF. In DNA, the CDR3 is TGTGCTAGTGGGCTACGACAGGGGTTGAATTCACCCCTCCACTTT.

This rearrangement joins TRBV3-1 (or the pseudogene TRBV3-2) to TRBJ2-2, with a tentative D call TRBD2 (5 bases). There are 14 residues in the CDR3. The germline V and J ends were trimmed by 4 bases and 4 bases, with 10 bases remaining between them. The germline CDR1 and CDR2 sequences are LGHDT and YNNKEL (reference sequence). The CDR3 spells CASSLASLTGELFF. In DNA form, the CDR3 reads TGTGCCAGCAGCCTAGCGTCGCTCACCGGGGAGCTGTTTTTT.